This T cell receptor (beta chain) was obtained from a study of blood T cell repertoires in COVID-19. Across the whole study: Samples came from the United States, Italy and Spain, spanning acute and convalescent COVID-19. The cDNA or gDNA used as material had been derived from T cells, B-cell-depleted T cells, or PBMCs.

V was clipped by 6 bases and J by 2 bases, with 10 bases between them. The CDR3 is made up of 13 amino acids. The germline CDR1 and CDR2 sequences are KGHSH and LQKENI. Per the original methods: Reference gene primers were amplified, and this amplification served to estimate nucleated cell counts. TCRdb keeps only in-frame clones here, not all; method: immunoSEQ multiplex PCR. The V and J calls and clone size are taken from that table; D and trimming were inferred from the DNA. The sample shows under 80,000 clones, about 87% of them seen only once. This clonotype was sampled from a man in his 70s with acute or convalescent COVID-19. The sample was peripheral blood. V is TRBV18 and J is TRBJ1-2; D possibly corresponds to TRBD1 (5 bases). As DNA, the CDR3 is TGTGCCAGCTCCCCGGACACCAACTATGGCTACACCTTC. This codes for CASSPDTNYGYTF. Together with reference TRBV18 and TRBJ1-2, the CDR3 gives the full variable domain: NAGVMQNPRHLVRRRGQEARLRCSPMKGHSHVYWYRQLPEEGLKFMVYLQKENIIDESGMPKERFSAEFPKEGPSILRIQQVVRGDSAAYFCASSPDTNYGYTFGSGTRLTVV.